This T cell receptor beta chain was identified in a study of blood T cell repertoires in COVID-19. The wider study: Italy, Spain and the United States were the sources of the convalescent and acute COVID-19 samples. PBMCs, B-cell-depleted T cells, or T cells provided the cDNA or gDNA that made up the material.

The CDR3 runs to 14 residues. Germline V gene data show CDR1 as SGHRS and CDR2 as YFSETQ. Trimming stripped 0 bases from V and 2 bases from J, with 7 bases between. In the original processing: Reference gene primer amplification in the assay estimated nucleated cell counts. Here immunoSEQ multiplex PCR was the method, and the copy in TCRdb shows in-frame clones only, minus some. The DNA was the basis for D and trimming; V, J and clone size are from that table. The repertoire consists of approximately 150,000 clones, with roughly 80% occurring once and the leading ten covering over 2%. This clone was observed once. The sample carries other DNA sequences with the same CDR3.

This chain joins TRBV5-1 and TRBJ2-3; no reliable D call. Specimen: peripheral blood. This sequence was found in a woman aged 80 or older with acute or convalescent COVID-19. CDR3 DNA: TGCGCCAGCAGCTTGGGGCAGTCCACAGATACGCAGTATTTT. This codes for CASSLGQSTDTQYF.